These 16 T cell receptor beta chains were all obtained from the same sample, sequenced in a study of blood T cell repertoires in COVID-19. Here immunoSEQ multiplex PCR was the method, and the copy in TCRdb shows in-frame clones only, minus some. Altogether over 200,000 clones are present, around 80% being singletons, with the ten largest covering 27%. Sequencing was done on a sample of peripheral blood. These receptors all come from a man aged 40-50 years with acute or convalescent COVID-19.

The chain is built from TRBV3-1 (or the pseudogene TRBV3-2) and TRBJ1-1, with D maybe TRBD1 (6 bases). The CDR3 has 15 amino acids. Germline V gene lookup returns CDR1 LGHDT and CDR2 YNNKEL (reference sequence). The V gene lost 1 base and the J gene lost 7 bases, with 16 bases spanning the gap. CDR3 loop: CASSQGYGEGGEAFF. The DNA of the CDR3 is TGTGCCAGCAGCCAAGGGTACGGGGAGGGGGGTGAAGCTTTCTTT.

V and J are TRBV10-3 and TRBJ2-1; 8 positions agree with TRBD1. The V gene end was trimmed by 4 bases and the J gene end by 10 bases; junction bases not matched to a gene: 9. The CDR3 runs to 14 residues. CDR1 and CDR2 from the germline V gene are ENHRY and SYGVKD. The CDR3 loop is CAISGGQGVWEQFF. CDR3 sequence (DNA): TGTGCCATCAGTGGAGGACAGGGAGTATGGGAGCAGTTCTTC.

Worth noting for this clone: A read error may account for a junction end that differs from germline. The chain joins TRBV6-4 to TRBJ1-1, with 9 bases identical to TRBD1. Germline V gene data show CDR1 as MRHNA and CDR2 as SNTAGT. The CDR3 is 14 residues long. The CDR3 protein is CASSRTGVRTGAFF. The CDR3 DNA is TGTGCCAGCAGTAGGACAGGGGTAAGGACTGGAGCTTTCTTT.

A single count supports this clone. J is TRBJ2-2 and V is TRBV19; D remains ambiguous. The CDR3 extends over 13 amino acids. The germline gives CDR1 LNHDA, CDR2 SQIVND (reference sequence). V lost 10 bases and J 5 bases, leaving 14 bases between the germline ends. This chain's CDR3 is CAIGIPGTGELFF. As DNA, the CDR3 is TGTGCCATAGGCATCCCGGGTACCGGGGAGCTGTTTTTT. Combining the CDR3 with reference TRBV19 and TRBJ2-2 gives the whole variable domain DGGITQSPKYLFRKEGQNVTLSCEQNLNHDAMYWYRQDPGQGLRLIYYSQIVNDFQKGDIAEGYSVSREKKESFPLTVTSAQKNPTAFYLCAIGIPGTGELFFGEGSRLTVL.

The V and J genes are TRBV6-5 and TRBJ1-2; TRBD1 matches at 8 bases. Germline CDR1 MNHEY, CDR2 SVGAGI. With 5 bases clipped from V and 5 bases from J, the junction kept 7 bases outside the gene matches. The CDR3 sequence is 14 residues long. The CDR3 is CASSQTGGSYGYTF. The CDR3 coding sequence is TGTGCCAGCAGTCAAACAGGGGGGTCGTATGGCTACACCTTC.

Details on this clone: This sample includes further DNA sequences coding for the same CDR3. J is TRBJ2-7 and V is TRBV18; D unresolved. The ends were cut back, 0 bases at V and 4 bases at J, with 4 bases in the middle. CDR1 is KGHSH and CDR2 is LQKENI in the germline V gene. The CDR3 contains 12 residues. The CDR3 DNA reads TGTGCCAGCTCACCACCGTCGTACGAGCAGTACTTC. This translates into CASSPPSYEQYF. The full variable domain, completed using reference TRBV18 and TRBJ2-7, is NAGVMQNPRHLVRRRGQEARLRCSPMKGHSHVYWYRQLPEEGLKFMVYLQKENIIDESGMPKERFSAEFPKEGPSILRIQQVVRGDSAAYFCASSPPSYEQYFGPGTRLTVT.

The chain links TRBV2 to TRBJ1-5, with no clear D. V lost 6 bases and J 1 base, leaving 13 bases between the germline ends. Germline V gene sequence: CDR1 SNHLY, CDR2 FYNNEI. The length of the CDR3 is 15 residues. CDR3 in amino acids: CASSLPFRSNQPQHF. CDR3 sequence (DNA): TGTGCCAGCAGCCTACCGTTTAGAAGCAATCAGCCCCAGCATTTT.

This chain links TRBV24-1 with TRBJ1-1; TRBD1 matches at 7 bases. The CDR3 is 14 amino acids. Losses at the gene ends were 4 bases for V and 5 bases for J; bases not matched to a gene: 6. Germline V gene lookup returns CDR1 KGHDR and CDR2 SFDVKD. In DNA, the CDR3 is TGTGCCACCAGTGAACCACCCAGGGGGACTGAAGCTTTCTTT. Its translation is CATSEPPRGTEAFF.

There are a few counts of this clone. The CDR3 coding sequence is TGTGCCAGCAGTCCCCCGGGACAGGGAATAGAGCAGTACTTC. Translation gives CASSPPGQGIEQYF. This sequence joins TRBV28 and TRBJ2-7, with TRBD1 matching 9 bases. The germline V gene encodes CDR1 MDHEN and CDR2 SYDVKM. V gave up 5 bases and J gave up 7 bases; unmatched junction bases: 9. The CDR3 sequence is 14 residues long. Filled out from reference TRBV28 and TRBJ2-7, the complete variable domain reads DVKVTQSSRYLVKRTGEKVFLECVQDMDHENMFWYRQDPGLGLRLIYFSYDVKMKEKGDIPEGYSVSREKKERFSLILESASTNQTSMYLCASSPPGQGIEQYFGPGTRLTVT.

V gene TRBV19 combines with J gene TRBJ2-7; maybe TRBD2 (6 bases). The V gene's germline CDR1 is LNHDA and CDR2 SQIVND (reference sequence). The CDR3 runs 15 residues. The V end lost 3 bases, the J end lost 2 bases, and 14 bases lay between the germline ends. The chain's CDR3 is CASSMRRDGTYEQYF. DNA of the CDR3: TGTGCCAGTAGTATGAGGCGGGACGGGACCTACGAGCAGTACTTC.

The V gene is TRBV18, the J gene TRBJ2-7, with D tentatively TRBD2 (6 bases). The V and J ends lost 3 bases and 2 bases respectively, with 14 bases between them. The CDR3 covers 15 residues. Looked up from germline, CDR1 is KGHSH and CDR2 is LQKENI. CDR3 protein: CASSPAASVAYEQYF. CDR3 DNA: TGTGCCAGCTCACCTGCGGCTAGCGTAGCCTACGAGCAGTACTTC.

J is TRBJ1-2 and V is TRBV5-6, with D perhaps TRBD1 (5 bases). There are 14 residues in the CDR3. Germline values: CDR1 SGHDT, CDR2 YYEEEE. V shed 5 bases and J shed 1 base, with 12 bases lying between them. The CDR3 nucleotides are TGTGCCAGCAGTCCGTGGGGGGTTAACTATGGCTACACCTTC. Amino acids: CASSPWGVNYGYTF.

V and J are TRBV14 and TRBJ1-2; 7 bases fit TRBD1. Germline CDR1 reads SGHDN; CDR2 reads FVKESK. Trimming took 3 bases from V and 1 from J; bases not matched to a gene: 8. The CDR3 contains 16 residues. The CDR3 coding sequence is TGTGCCAGCAGCCAGACCGTGGACAGGCTTAACTATGGCTACACCTTC. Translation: CASSQTVDRLNYGYTF.

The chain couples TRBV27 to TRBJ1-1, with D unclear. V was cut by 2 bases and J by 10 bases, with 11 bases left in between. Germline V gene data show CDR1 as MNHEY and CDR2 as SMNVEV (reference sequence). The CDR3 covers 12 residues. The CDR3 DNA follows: TGTGCCAGCAGTTTAGTCGGGAGTAGAGCTTTCTTT. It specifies CASSLVGSRAFF.

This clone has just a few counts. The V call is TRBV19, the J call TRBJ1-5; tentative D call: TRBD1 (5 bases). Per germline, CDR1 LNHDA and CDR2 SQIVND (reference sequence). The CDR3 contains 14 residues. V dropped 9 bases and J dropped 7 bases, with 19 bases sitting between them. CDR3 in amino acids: CASRYQGLGQPQHF. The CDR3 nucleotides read TGTGCCAGCCGATATCAGGGATTGGGACAGCCCCAGCATTTT.

The CDR3 coding sequence is TGTGCCAGCAGCTTATTGGGAGGGACAGATACGCAGTATTTT. Its protein product is CASSLLGGTDTQYF. This rearrangement joins TRBV7-3 to TRBJ2-3; 7 bases are shared with TRBD2. There are 14 residues in the CDR3. With V trimmed by 2 bases and J by 3 bases, 2 bases remained unmatched. Germline-derived CDR1 and CDR2 are SGHTA and FQGTGA.